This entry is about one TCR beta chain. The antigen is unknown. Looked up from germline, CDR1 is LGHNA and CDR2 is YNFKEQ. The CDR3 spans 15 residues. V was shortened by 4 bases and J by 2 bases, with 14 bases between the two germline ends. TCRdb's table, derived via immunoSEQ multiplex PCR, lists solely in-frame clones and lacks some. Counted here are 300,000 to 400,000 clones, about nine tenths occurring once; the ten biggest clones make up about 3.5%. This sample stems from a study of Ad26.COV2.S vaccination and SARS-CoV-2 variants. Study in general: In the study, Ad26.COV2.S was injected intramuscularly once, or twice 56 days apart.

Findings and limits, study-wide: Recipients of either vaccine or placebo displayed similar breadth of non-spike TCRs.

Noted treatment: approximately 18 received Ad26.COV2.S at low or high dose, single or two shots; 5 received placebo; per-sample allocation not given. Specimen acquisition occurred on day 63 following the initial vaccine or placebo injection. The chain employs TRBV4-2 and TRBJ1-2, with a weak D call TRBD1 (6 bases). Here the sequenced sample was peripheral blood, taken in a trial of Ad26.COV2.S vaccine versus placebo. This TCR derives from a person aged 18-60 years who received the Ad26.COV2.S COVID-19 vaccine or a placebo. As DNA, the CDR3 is TGTGCCAGCAGCCCACAGACAGGAGCAAACTATGGCTACACCTTC. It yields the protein CASSPQTGANYGYTF.